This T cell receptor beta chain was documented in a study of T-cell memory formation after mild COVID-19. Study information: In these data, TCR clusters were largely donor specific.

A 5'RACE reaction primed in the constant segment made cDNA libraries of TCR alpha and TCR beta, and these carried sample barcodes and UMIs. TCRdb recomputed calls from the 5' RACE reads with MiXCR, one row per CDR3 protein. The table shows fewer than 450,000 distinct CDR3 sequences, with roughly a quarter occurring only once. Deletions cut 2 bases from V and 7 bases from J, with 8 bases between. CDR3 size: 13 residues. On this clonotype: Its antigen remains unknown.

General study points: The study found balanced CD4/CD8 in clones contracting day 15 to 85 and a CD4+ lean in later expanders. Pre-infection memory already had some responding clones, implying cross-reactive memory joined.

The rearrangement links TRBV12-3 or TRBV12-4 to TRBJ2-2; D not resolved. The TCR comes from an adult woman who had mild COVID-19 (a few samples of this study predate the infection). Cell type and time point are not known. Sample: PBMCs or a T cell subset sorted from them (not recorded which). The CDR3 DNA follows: TGTGCCAGCAGTTTAAACTTAGGCGGGGAGCTGTTTTTT. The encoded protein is CASSLNLGGELFF.